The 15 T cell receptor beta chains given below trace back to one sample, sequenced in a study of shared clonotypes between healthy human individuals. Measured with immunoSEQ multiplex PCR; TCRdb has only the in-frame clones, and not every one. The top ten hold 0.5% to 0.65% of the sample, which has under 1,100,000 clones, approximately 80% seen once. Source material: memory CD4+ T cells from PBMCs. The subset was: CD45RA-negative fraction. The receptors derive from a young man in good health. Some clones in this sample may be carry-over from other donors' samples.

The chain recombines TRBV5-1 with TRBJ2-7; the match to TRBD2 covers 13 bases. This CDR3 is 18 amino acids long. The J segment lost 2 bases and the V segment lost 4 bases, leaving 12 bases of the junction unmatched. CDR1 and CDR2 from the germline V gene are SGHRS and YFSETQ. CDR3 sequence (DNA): TGCGCCAGCAGCCTAAAGGGACTAGCGGGAATGGCGGCCTACGAGCAGTACTTC. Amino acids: CASSLKGLAGMAAYEQYF. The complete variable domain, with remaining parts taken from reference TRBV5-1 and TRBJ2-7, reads KAGVTQTPRYLIKTRGQQVTLSCSPISGHRSVSWYQQTPGQGLQFLFEYFSETQRNKGNFPGRFSGRQFSNSRSEMNVSTLELGDSALYLCASSLKGLAGMAAYEQYFGPGTRLTVT.

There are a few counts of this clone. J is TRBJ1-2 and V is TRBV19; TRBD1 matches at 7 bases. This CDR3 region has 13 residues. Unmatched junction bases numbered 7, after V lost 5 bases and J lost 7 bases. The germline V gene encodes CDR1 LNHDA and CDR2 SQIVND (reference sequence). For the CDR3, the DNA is TGTGCCAGTAGTCCCCAGGGGGGCCCTGGCTACACCTTC. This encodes CASSPQGGPGYTF.

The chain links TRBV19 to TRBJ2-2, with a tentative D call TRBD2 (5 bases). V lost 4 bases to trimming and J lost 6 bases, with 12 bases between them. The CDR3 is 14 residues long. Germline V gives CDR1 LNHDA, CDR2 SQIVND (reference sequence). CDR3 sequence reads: CASSTTAGAGELFF. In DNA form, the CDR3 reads TGTGCCAGTAGTACCACGGCCGGGGCCGGGGAGCTGTTTTTT.

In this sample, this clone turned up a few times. The CDR3 loop reads CASSPQRGSTEQFF. CDR3 in DNA: TGTGCCAGCAGCCCCCAGCGGGGGAGCACTGAGCAGTTCTTC. The rearrangement uses TRBV7-3 and TRBJ2-1; 8 bases map to TRBD2. This CDR3 comprises 14 residues. V lost 5 bases to trimming and J lost 9 bases; unmatched junction nucleotides: 9. Germline V gene data show CDR1 as SGHTA and CDR2 as FQGTGA.

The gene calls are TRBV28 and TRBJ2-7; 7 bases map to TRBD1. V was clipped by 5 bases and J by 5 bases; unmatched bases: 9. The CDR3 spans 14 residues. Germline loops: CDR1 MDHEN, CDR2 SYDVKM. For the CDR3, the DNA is TGTGCCAGCAGTCGCCCAGAGGGGGCGCACGAGCAGTACTTC. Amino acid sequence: CASSRPEGAHEQYF.

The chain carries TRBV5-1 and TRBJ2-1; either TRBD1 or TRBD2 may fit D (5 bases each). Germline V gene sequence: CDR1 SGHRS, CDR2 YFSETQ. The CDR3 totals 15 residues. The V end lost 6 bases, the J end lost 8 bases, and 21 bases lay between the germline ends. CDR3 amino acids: CASTNPGPLTDEQFF. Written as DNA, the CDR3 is TGCGCCAGCACGAACCCGGGACCTTTAACGGATGAGCAGTTCTTC.

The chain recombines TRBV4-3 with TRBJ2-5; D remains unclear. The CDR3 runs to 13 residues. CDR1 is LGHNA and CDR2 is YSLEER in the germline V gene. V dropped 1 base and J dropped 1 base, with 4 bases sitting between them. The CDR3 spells CASSQGSQETQYF. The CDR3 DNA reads TGCGCCAGCAGCCAAGGGTCCCAAGAGACCCAGTACTTC.

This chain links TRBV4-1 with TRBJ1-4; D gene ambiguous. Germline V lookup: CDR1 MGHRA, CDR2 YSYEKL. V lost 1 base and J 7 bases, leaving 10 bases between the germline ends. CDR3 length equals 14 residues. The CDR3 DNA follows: TGCGCCAGCAGCCAAGTTAGCGGGTTTGAAAAACTGTTTTTT. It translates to CASSQVSGFEKLFF.

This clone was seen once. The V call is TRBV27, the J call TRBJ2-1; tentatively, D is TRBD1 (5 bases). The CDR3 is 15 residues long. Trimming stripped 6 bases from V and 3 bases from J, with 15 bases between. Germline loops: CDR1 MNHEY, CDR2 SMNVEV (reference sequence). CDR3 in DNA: TGTGCCAGCAGCGATCAGGGATCTCGCTACAATGAGCAGTTCTTC. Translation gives CASSDQGSRYNEQFF.

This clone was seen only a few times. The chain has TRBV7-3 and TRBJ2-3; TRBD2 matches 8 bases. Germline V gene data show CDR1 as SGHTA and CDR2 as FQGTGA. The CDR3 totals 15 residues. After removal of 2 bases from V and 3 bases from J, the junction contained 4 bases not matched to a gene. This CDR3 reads CASSLLSGRTDTQYF. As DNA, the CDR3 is TGTGCCAGCAGCTTACTGAGCGGGAGAACAGATACGCAGTATTTT.

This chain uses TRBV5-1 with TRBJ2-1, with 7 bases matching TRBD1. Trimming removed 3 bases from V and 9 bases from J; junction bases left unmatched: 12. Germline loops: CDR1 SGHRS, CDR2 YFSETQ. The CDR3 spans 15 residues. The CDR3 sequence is CASSSPGTEGGEQFF. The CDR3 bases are TGCGCCAGCAGCTCTCCCGGGACAGAGGGTGGTGAGCAGTTCTTC.

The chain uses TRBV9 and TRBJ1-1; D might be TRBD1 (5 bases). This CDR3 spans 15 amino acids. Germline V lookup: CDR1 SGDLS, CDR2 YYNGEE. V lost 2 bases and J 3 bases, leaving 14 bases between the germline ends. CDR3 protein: CASSVEPGRYTEAFF. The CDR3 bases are TGTGCCAGCAGCGTTGAGCCGGGACGGTACACTGAAGCTTTCTTT. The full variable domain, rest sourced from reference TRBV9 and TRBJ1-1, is DSGVTQTPKHLITATGQRVTLRCSPRSGDLSVYWYQQSLDQGLQFLIQYYNGEERAKGNILERFSAQQFPDLHSELNLSSLELGDSALYFCASSVEPGRYTEAFFGQGTRLTVV.

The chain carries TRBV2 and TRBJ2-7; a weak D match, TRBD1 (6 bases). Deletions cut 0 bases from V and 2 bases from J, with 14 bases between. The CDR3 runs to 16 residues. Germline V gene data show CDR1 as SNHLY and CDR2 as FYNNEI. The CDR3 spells CASSEARQGNPYEQYF. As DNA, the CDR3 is TGTGCCAGCAGTGAAGCGCGGCAGGGGAATCCCTACGAGCAGTACTTC. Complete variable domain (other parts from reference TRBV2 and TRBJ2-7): EPEVTQTPSHQVTQMGQEVILRCVPISNHLYFYWYRQILGQKVEFLVSFYNNEISEKSEIFDDQFSVERPDGSNFTLKIRSTKLEDSAMYFCASSEARQGNPYEQYFGPGTRLTVT.

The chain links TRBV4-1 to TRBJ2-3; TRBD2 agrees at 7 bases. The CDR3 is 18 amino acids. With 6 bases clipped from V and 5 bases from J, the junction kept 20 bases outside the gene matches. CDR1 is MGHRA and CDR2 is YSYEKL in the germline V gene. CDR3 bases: TGCGCCAGCAGATCCATAGCGGGCACCATTTCAAGTCGAGATACGCAGTATTTT. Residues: CASRSIAGTISSRDTQYF.

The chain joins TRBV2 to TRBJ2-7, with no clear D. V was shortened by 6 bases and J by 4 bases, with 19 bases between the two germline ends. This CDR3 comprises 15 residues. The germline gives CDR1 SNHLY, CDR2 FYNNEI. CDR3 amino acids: CASRRPDERLYEQYF. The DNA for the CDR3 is TGTGCCAGCAGAAGGCCAGACGAAAGATTATACGAGCAGTACTTC.